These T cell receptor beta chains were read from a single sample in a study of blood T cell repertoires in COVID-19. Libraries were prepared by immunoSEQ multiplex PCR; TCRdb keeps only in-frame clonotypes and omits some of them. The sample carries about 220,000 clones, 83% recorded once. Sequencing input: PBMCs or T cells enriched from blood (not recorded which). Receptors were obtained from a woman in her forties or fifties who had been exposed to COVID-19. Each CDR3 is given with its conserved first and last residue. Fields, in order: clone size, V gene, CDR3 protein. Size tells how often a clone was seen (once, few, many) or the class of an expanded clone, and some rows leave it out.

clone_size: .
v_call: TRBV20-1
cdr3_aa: CSASPATNEKLFF

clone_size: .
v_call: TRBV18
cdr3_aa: CASSRGSGSQPQHF

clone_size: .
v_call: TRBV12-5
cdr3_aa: CASALGVNTGELFF

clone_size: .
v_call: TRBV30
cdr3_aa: CAWRVAATGELFF

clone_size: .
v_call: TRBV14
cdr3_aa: CASSESQVTQYF

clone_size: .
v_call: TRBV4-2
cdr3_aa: CASSQEGGRSEAFF

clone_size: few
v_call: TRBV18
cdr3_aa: CASSDRGRDEQYF

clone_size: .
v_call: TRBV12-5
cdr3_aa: CASGFCPGTGDSPLHF

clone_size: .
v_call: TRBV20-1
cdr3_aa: CSARALEGAFF

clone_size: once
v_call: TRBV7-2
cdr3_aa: CASSPDRTEETQYF

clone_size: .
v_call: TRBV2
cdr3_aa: CASSERRGIFSYEQYF

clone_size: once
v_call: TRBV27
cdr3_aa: CASRTQGASARYGYTF

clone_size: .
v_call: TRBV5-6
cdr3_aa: CASSLSIGNEAFF

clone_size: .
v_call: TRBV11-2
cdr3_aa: CASSRSDRTADTQYF

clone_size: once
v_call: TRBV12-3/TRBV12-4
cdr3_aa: CASSFGGLGEAFF

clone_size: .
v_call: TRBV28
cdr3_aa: CASRIGTGNTGELFF

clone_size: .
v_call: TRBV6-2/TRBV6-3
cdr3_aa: CASSLSQGAPNQPQHF

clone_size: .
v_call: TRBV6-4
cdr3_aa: CASSDSTSGGVDTQYF

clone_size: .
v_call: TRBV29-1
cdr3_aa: CSVNGIGETQYF

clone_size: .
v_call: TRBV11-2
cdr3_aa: CASSLGRFGRGRDNEQFF

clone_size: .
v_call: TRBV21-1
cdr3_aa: CPGQGSGTDTQYF

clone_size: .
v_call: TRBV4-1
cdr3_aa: CASSQESEGQVVWSHTEAFF

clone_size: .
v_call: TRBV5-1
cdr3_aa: CASSMEGAGYTF

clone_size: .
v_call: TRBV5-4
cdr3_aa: CASSLGLAGTDTQYF

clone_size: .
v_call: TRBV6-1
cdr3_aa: CASSEGGINQPQHF

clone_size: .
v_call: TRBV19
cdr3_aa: CASQPRTSGNTIYF

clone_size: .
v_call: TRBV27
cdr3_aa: CASSSQANTEAFF

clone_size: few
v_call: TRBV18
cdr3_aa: CASSLVPGTGPRMDGYTF

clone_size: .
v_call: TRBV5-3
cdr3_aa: CARSLADWVDGISYNEQFF

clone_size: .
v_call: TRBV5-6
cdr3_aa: CASSLKTSGGSTDTQYF

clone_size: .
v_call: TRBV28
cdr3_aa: CASSTPSVSSTDTQYF

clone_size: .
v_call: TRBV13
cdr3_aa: CASSQGGPYEQYF

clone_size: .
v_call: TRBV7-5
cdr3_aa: CVRDALAGGNEQYF

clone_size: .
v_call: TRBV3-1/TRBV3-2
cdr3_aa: CASSQGTISDTQYF

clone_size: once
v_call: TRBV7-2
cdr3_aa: CASSQGTGDYEQYF

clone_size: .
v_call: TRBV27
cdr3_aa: CASSLGQETEAFF

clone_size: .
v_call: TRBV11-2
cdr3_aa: CASRHPGMNTEAFF

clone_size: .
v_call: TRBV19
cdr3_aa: CASSSRGPNYGYTF

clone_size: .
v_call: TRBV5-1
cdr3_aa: CASSQNYRVDGYTF

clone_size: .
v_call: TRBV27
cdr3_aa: CASSSQGAGGNNEQFF

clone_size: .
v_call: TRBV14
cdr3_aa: CASSHFRDSPYEQYF

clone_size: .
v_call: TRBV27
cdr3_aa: CASAFVAGSGELFF

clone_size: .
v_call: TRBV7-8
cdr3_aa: CASSLDRTGNYGYTF

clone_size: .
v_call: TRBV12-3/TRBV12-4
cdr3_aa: CASSFTVEYGYTF

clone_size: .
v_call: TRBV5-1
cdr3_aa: CASSLDAGAGQYEQYF

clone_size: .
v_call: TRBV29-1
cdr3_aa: CSVDREGTEAFF

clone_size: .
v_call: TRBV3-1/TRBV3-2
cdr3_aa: CASSSNTEAFF

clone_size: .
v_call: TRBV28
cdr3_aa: CASSSLHQPQHF

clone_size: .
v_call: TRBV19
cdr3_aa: CASRTVSSGNTIYF

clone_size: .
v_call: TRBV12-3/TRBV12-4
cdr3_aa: CASSRQGRSGYTF

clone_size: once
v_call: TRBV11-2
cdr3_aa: CASSTGGGNTEAFF

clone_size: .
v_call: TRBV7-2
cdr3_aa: CASSLQGAPNEKLFF

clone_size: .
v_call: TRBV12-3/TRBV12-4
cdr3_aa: CASSLRFFYEQYF

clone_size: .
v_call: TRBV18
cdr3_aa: CASSMRQSGWGEKLFF

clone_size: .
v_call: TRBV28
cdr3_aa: CASSPSTGKKNIQYF